These 28 T cell receptor beta chains originate from one sample sequenced in a study of OX40 agonist ivuxolimab in advanced cancers. Clones were read by immunoSEQ multiplex PCR, and TCRdb kept only the in-frame ones, dropping some. Among 98,000 or so clones, roughly 95% were seen once, and the ten largest hold 0.15% to 0.2%. Sequencing used CD4+ or CD8+ T cells sorted from blood, obtained in a trial of the OX40 agonist ivuxolimab. The receptors stem from an adult with an advanced solid tumor such as melanoma, head and neck, liver or kidney cancer.

This clone came up once. The V gene is TRBV5-4, the J gene TRBJ2-1; D unresolved. CDR1 and CDR2 (germline): SGHNT, YYREEE (reference sequence). CDR3 length: 15 residues. V was trimmed by 1 base and J by 0 bases, leaving 8 bases between them. CDR3 nucleotides: TGTGCCAGCAGCTTGTGGACGAGCTCCTACAATGAGCAGTTCTTC. It codes for CASSLWTSSYNEQFF.

The chain has TRBV5-1 and TRBJ2-6; 8 bases are shared with TRBD1. The CDR3 consists of 16 residues. Trimming cost V 3 bases and J 0 bases; bases outside gene matches: 2. CDR1 is SGHRS and CDR2 is YFSETQ in the germline V gene. CDR3 in DNA: TGCGCCAGCAGCTGGGACAGGAGCTCTGGGGCCAACGTCCTGACTTTC. Translated: CASSWDRSSGANVLTF.

This chain connects TRBV7-6 to TRBJ1-2; D is unclear. This CDR3 has 13 amino acids. Germline V lookup: CDR1 SGHVS, CDR2 FNYEAQ. V lost 2 bases, J lost 4 bases, and 8 bases lay in between. CDR3 region: CASSLSGLYGYTF. The CDR3, as DNA: TGTGCCAGCAGCTTATCGGGCCTCTATGGCTACACCTTC.

This chain links TRBV28 with TRBJ1-2, with D possibly being TRBD1 (6 bases). This CDR3 region has 16 residues. The germline V gene encodes CDR1 MDHEN and CDR2 SYDVKM. V was cut by 5 bases and J by 4 bases, with 20 bases left in between. In DNA, the CDR3 is TGTGCCAGCAGTCCCCAGATCAGGGGATATGTCTATGGCTACACCTTC. Its protein product is CASSPQIRGYVYGYTF.

The J gene is TRBJ1-5, the V gene TRBV19; D is unclear. This CDR3 region has 15 residues. Germline V gene data show CDR1 as LNHDA and CDR2 as SQIVND (reference sequence). Trimming took off 1 base at V and 0 bases at J, with 7 bases between the two ends. The CDR3 DNA is TGTGCCAGTAGTATAGCACGGTATAGCAATCAGCCCCAGCATTTT. Its protein product is CASSIARYSNQPQHF.

This rearrangement joins TRBV7-8 to TRBJ2-1; 16 bases map to TRBD2. With 5 bases clipped from V and 1 base from J, the junction kept 11 bases outside the gene matches. Germline V gives CDR1 SGHVS, CDR2 FQNEAQ. CDR3 size: 20 residues. The CDR3 loop reads CASSLIPGLAGGVSYNEQFF. CDR3 DNA: TGTGCCAGCAGCCTCATCCCGGGACTAGCGGGGGGGGTATCCTACAATGAGCAGTTCTTC.

The chain couples TRBV5-1 to TRBJ1-4; TRBD1 aligns across 7 bases. The length of the CDR3 is 15 residues. V lost 5 bases and J lost 5; bases outside the gene matches: 9. Per the germline V gene, CDR1 is SGHRS and CDR2 is YFSETQ. The CDR3 DNA sequence: TGCGCCAGCAGGTCAACAGGGGAGTCGAATGAAAAACTGTTTTTT. It codes for CASRSTGESNEKLFF.

J is TRBJ2-5 and V is TRBV28; 8 nucleotides match TRBD1. CDR3 size: 14 residues. V lost 6 bases, J lost 5 bases, and 8 bases stayed unmatched. Germline V CDR1 and CDR2: MDHEN, SYDVKM. This chain's CDR3 is CASRGTGTWETQYF. CDR3 in DNA: TGTGCCAGCAGGGGGACAGGAACCTGGGAGACCCAGTACTTC. The full variable domain, with the rest looked up from reference TRBV28 and TRBJ2-5, is DVKVTQSSRYLVKRTGEKVFLECVQDMDHENMFWYRQDPGLGLRLIYFSYDVKMKEKGDIPEGYSVSREKKERFSLILESASTNQTSMYLCASRGTGTWETQYFGPGTRLLVL.

The rearrangement uses TRBV5-4 and TRBJ2-3, with 7 bases aligning to TRBD1. J gave up 0 bases and V 4 bases, and 5 bases lay outside the gene matches. The CDR3 consists of 15 residues. Germline lookup yields CDR1 SGHNT and CDR2 YYREEE (reference sequence). DNA of the CDR3: TGTGCCAGCAGCCCGGGACAGTATAGCACAGATACGCAGTATTTT. It is translated as CASSPGQYSTDTQYF.

V and J are TRBV10-3 and TRBJ2-1; 15 bases map to TRBD2. This CDR3 comprises 20 residues. The trim removed 0 bases at V and 0 bases at J, leaving 6 bases unmatched. Germline V gene lookup returns CDR1 ENHRY and CDR2 SYGVKD. CDR3 DNA sequence: TGTGCCATCAGTGAGTCCGCGGGACTAGCGGGAGGACGCTCCTACAATGAGCAGTTCTTC. Amino acid sequence: CAISESAGLAGGRSYNEQFF.

The CDR3 DNA is TGCAGCGTTGATATGGAGGGGCACTCCTACGAGCAGTACTTC. The encoded protein is CSVDMEGHSYEQYF. The rearrangement links TRBV29-1 to TRBJ2-7; tentative D call: TRBD2 (6 bases). The CDR3 totals 14 residues. V gave up 3 bases and J gave up 0 bases, with 12 bases separating them. Germline lookup yields CDR1 SQVTM and CDR2 ANQGSEA.

CDR3 residues: CASFDPGLPNEQFF. Written as DNA, the CDR3 is TGTGCCAGTTTTGACCCGGGACTACCCAATGAGCAGTTCTTC. The genes are TRBV19 and TRBJ2-1; 7 bases are shared with TRBD2. There are 14 residues in the CDR3. The germline gives CDR1 LNHDA, CDR2 SQIVND (reference sequence). The trim removed 8 bases at V and 6 bases at J, leaving 10 bases unmatched.

J is TRBJ1-4 and V is TRBV6-7; D perhaps matches TRBD1 (6 bases). TRBV6-7 is an open reading frame, and its role is uncertain. V was shortened by 2 bases and J by 0 bases, with 19 bases between the two germline ends. The CDR3 loop spans 19 amino acids. Written as DNA, the CDR3 is TGTGCCAGCAGTTACGTAGGACAGACTAGGTGGGCAACTAATGAAAAACTGTTTTTT. Translated, it gives CASSYVGQTRWATNEKLFF.

The gene calls are TRBV18 and TRBJ1-3; D unresolved. CDR1 is KGHSH and CDR2 is LQKENI in the germline V gene. The length of the CDR3 is 15 residues. V was pared by 3 bases and J by 8 bases, with 17 bases between. The CDR3 DNA is TGTGCCAGCTCACCCGGGTACGGGCTTGAGGACACCATATATTTT. Translated: CASSPGYGLEDTIYF.

The V call is TRBV4-2, the J call TRBJ2-7, with D hard to call. The V gene's germline CDR1 is LGHNA and CDR2 YNFKEQ. CDR3 length: 16 amino acids. The germline V and J ends were trimmed by 0 bases and 0 bases, with 12 bases remaining between them. This CDR3 is CASSQDSSVHSYEQYF. The CDR3 DNA sequence: TGTGCCAGCAGCCAAGATTCCAGTGTACACTCCTACGAGCAGTACTTC.

The chain employs TRBV6-4 and TRBJ1-6, with 8 bases lining up with TRBD1. CDR1 MRHNA and CDR2 SNTAGT come from the germline V gene. V lost 6 bases and J lost 10; bases outside the gene matches: 14. CDR3 size: 16 residues. In nucleotides, the CDR3 is TGTGCCAGCAGCTCCCCCCGGACAGGGAGGGGGTCACCCCTCCACTTT. Translation gives CASSSPRTGRGSPLHF.

The chain recombines TRBV6-1 with TRBJ2-6; no clear D gene. Germline V gene sequence: CDR1 MNHNS, CDR2 SASEGT. The CDR3 length is 18 residues. V dropped 2 bases and J dropped 4 bases, with 18 bases sitting between them. In nucleotides, the CDR3 is TGTGCCAGCAGTGAAAAACGGAACTCCCCTTGGGGGGCCAACGTCCTGACTTTC. Translated: CASSEKRNSPWGANVLTF.

This chain links TRBV9 with TRBJ1-5; no definite D call. The germline V and J ends were trimmed by 3 bases and 3 bases, with 10 bases remaining between them. CDR3 length: 14 amino acids. The germline CDR1 and CDR2 sequences are SGDLS and YYNGEE. The CDR3 bases are TGTGCCAGCAGCGGTGGACTCTTCAATCAGCCCCAGCATTTT. As protein: CASSGGLFNQPQHF.

The chain couples TRBV5-6 to TRBJ1-5, with a tentative D call TRBD1 (6 bases). V lost 1 base, J lost 2 bases, and 10 bases lay in between. The CDR3 covers 15 residues. Germline V CDR1 and CDR2: SGHDT, YYEEEE. In DNA form, the CDR3 reads TGTGCCAGCAGCTTGCAGGGGCACGGCAATCAGCCCCAGCATTTT. It is translated as CASSLQGHGNQPQHF.

The chain joins TRBV18 to TRBJ1-3; 9 nucleotides agree with TRBD1. The CDR3 runs 16 residues. The ends lost 4 bases at V and 4 bases at J; junction bases unmatched: 8. The germline V gene encodes CDR1 KGHSH and CDR2 LQKENI. The CDR3, as DNA: TGTGCCAGCTCACGCTACAGGGGGCGCGGGGGAAACACCATATATTTT. Its translation: CASSRYRGRGGNTIYF.

The chain employs TRBV27 and TRBJ2-7; D is ambiguous. The germline V gene encodes CDR1 MNHEY and CDR2 SMNVEV (reference sequence). This CDR3 spans 15 amino acids. Trimming removed 6 bases at V and 4 bases at J, with 19 bases between. The chain's CDR3 is CASSISGQLGYEQYF. In DNA form, the CDR3 reads TGTGCCAGCAGCATTTCAGGCCAGTTGGGTTACGAGCAGTACTTC.

The gene calls are TRBV28 and TRBJ2-7; 9 positions match TRBD1. This CDR3 has 16 residues. The ends lost 6 bases at V and 6 bases at J; junction bases unmatched: 15. Germline V lookup: CDR1 MDHEN, CDR2 SYDVKM. The CDR3 sequence is CASSRNRDRVRIEQYF. In DNA, the CDR3 is TGTGCCAGCAGCCGCAATCGGGACAGGGTGCGGATCGAGCAGTACTTC.

This rearrangement joins TRBV29-1 to TRBJ1-2; 7 bases fit TRBD1. The CDR3 runs 14 residues. The germline V gene encodes CDR1 SQVTM and CDR2 ANQGSEA. V shed 1 base, J shed 6 bases, and the junction held 8 bases outside the gene matches. The CDR3 is CSVEANRGTHGYTF. CDR3 coding DNA: TGCAGCGTTGAAGCCAACAGGGGCACCCATGGCTACACCTTC.

V is TRBV10-3 and J is TRBJ2-3; 14 bases are a match to TRBD2. The V and J ends lost 6 bases and 7 bases, in that order; junction bases with no gene match: 3. Germline values: CDR1 ENHRY, CDR2 SYGVKD. The CDR3 runs to 14 residues. CDR3 nucleotides: TGTGCCATCAGGACTAGCGGGAGGGCACATACGCAGTATTTT. Its translation is CAIRTSGRAHTQYF.

This chain links TRBV9 with TRBJ2-1; 7 bases fit TRBD2. Trimming removed 4 bases from V and 7 bases from J; junction bases left unmatched: 11. CDR3 length: 15 residues. The V gene's germline CDR1 is SGDLS and CDR2 YYNGEE. CDR3 sequence (DNA): TGTGCCAGCAGCCCAGCGGGGCCGGTGAGGAATGAGCAGTTCTTC. Translated: CASSPAGPVRNEQFF.

The V gene is TRBV28, the J gene TRBJ1-6; D ambiguous. Per the germline V gene, CDR1 is MDHEN and CDR2 is SYDVKM. The CDR3 has 18 amino acids. V lost 10 bases and J 4 bases, leaving 26 bases between the germline ends. CDR3 protein: CATSTGAASLSYNSPLHF. The CDR3 nucleotides read TGTGCCACCTCGACCGGTGCGGCCTCTTTATCTTATAATTCACCCCTCCACTTT.

The rearrangement uses TRBV7-2 and TRBJ2-5, with D perhaps TRBD1 (5 bases). The CDR3 has 13 amino acids. The germline gives CDR1 SGHTA, CDR2 FQGNSA. V was cut by 4 bases and J by 4 bases, with 10 bases left in between. CDR3 nucleotides: TGTGCCAGCAGCTCACAGGTTCGAGAGACCCAGTACTTC. Amino acid sequence: CASSSQVRETQYF.

The V call is TRBV6-6, the J call TRBJ1-2; 7 bases line up with TRBD1. The CDR3 totals 14 residues. The J segment lost 6 bases and the V segment lost 4 bases, leaving 8 bases of the junction unmatched. The germline V gene has CDR1 MNHNY and CDR2 SVGAGI (reference sequence). The CDR3: CASSSAGQTNGYTF. CDR3 in DNA: TGTGCCAGCAGTTCCGCGGGACAGACAAATGGCTACACCTTC.